This T cell receptor (beta chain) was identified during a study of post-analysis software for immune sequencing data. A remark on this clonotype: The antigen is unknown.

Included in the TCR beta cDNA libraries were unique molecular identifiers. TCRdb used MiXCR to reprocess the PCR reads, holding one entry per CDR3 protein. Of about 570,000 distinct CDR3 sequences in the sample, under 40% were seen once. Between the trimmed V and J ends, which lost 5 bases and 3 bases, there was a span of 6 bases. Germline V gene lookup returns CDR1 KGHDR and CDR2 SFDVKD. The CDR3 has 12 amino acids. General study results and limits: In patients, TRBV5-6, TRBV5-1 and TRBV20-1 belonged to roughly five TRBV segments found more frequently than in controls.

What was sequenced was blood. The V and J genes are TRBV24-1 and TRBJ1-2, with a possible D match to TRBD1 (5 bases). This sequence originates from a girl aged 2 to 17 with multiple sclerosis. The CDR3 reads CATSGRDYGYTF. CDR3 coding DNA: TGTGCCACCAGTGGCAGGGACTATGGCTACACCTTC.